One T cell receptor (beta chain) is described in this entry. The target antigen is unknown. V was shortened by 4 bases and J by 5 bases, with 6 bases between the two germline ends. The germline CDR1 and CDR2 sequences are SEHNR and FQNEAQ (reference sequence). This CDR3 is built from 12 residues. These data originate in a study of T-cell memory formation after mild COVID-19. Across the study: TCR clustering was largely donor specific.

Whole-study results and caveats: That cross-reactive memory joined was suggested by some responding clones appearing in pre-infection memory.

From the 5' RACE reads, TCRdb called clonotypes with MiXCR, one entry per CDR3 protein. This table holds 250,000 to 300,000 distinct CDR3 sequences, 16% found once. The source is a man aged 18-30 years who had mild COVID-19 (a few samples of this study predate the infection). Cell type and time point are not known. The sample consisted of PBMCs or a T cell subset sorted from them (not recorded which). This chain joins TRBV7-9 and TRBJ2-1, with D hard to call. The CDR3 loop is CASSSYDNEQFF. The CDR3 bases are TGTGCCAGCAGCTCCTATGACAATGAGCAGTTCTTC.